This TCR beta chain was recovered during a study of CD8 T cells in ankylosing spondylitis. General study results and limits: Matched ankylosing spondylitis synovial fluid reportedly contained a significantly enriched population of disease-linked clones.

Trimming stripped 2 bases from V and 5 bases from J, with 3 bases between. The CDR3 totals 11 residues. From germline, CDR1 is MNHNY and CDR2 SVGAGI (reference sequence). TCRdb fed the 5' RACE reads into MiXCR, producing one record per CDR3 protein. This sample yields approximately 150,000 distinct CDR3 sequences, of which around 9.6% are seen a single time; around 15% belongs to the top ten. The table lists this clonotype with many counts. Its cognate antigen is unknown. This clonotype was sampled from a female donor with ankylosing spondylitis or in good health (not recorded which). The chain has TRBV6-6 and TRBJ2-5, with D unresolved. The sequenced sample was blood, either unsorted or a sorted T cell fraction (not recorded which). For the CDR3, the DNA is TGTGCCAGCAGTTACAGGGAGACCCAGTACTTC. It translates to CASSYRETQYF.